The TCR beta chain under discussion was sequenced for a study of T cells in Graves' hyperthyroidism and ophthalmopathy. Germline assignment: CDR1 SEHNR and CDR2 FQNEAQ (reference sequence). This CDR3 contains 14 residues. V was pared by 5 bases and J by 4 bases, with 13 bases between. Researchers amplified the TCR beta CDR3 regions from RNA transcripts. A set of HTBI primers served as the primers for a first-round RT-PCR of the TCR CDR3. MiXCR was run by TCRdb on the multiplex PCR reads, yielding one entry per CDR3 protein. The data hold about 620,000 distinct CDR3 sequences, with 15% to 20% observed a single time.

Sample: blood. The chain links TRBV7-9 to TRBJ2-3, with a tentative D call TRBD2 (6 bases). The clonotype originates from a woman in her thirties with Graves' hyperthyroidism. The CDR3 DNA follows: TGTGCCAGCAGCCTCGAAGGGAGGCCAGATACGCAGTATTTT. The encoded protein is CASSLEGRPDTQYF. The variable domain in full, completed from reference TRBV7-9 and TRBJ2-3, reads DTGVSQNPRHKITKRGQNVTFRCDPISEHNRLYWYRQTLGQGPEFLTYFQNEAQLEKSRLLSDRFSAERPKGSFSTLEIQRTEQGDSAMYLCASSLEGRPDTQYFGPGTRLTVL.